The 17 T cell receptor beta chains reported below all come from one sample, sequenced in a study of control samples from healthy donors and cancer patients. Measured with immunoSEQ multiplex PCR; TCRdb has only the in-frame clones, and not every one. Of 150,000 to 200,000 clones in the sample, about 90% are singletons; the top ten hold less than 2%. Material: blood. The source is a man aged 18 to 29 in good health.

Many counts were recorded for this clone. The chain carries TRBV7-8 and TRBJ2-7; D might be TRBD2 (6 bases). Germline V gene data show CDR1 as SGHVS and CDR2 as FQNEAQ. The CDR3 consists of 14 residues. The V gene lost 2 bases and the J gene lost 4 bases, with 12 bases spanning the gap. CDR3 in DNA: TGTGCCAGCAGCTTATTTATGACTAGATACGAGCAGTACTTC. Its protein is CASSLFMTRYEQYF.

The gene calls are TRBV28 and TRBJ2-1; D possibly matches TRBD1 or TRBD2 (5 bases each). Germline loops: CDR1 MDHEN, CDR2 SYDVKM. Between the trimmed V and J ends, which lost 3 bases and 0 bases, there was a span of 12 bases. The CDR3 consists of 16 residues. In nucleotides, the CDR3 is TGTGCCAGCAGTTTGGAAGAGGGGCGCTCCTACAATGAGCAGTTCTTC. It specifies CASSLEEGRSYNEQFF.

The chain carries TRBV30 and TRBJ1-4; a possible D gene is TRBD1 (5 bases). Trimming removed 1 base at V and 0 bases at J, with 12 bases between. The length of the CDR3 is 16 residues. Germline CDR1 GTSNPN, CDR2 SVGIG (reference sequence). The CDR3 sequence: CAWSDDSFATNEKLFF. The CDR3 DNA reads TGTGCCTGGAGTGATGACAGTTTTGCAACTAATGAAAAACTGTTTTTT.

This chain connects TRBV3-1 (or the pseudogene TRBV3-2) to TRBJ1-4; tentative D call: TRBD1 (5 bases). The V and J ends lost 1 base and 4 bases respectively, with 7 bases between them. The CDR3 is 14 residues long. Germline V CDR1 and CDR2: LGHDT, YNNKEL (reference sequence). CDR3 nucleotide sequence: TGTGCCAGCAGCCAAGGACAGTTTAATGAAAAACTGTTTTTT. It is translated as CASSQGQFNEKLFF.

V and J are TRBV11-1 and TRBJ1-1, with D unresolved. The germline V gene encodes CDR1 SGHAT and CDR2 FQDESV (reference sequence). Trimming stripped 2 bases from V and 3 bases from J, with 10 bases between. The CDR3 contains 14 residues. CDR3 nucleotide sequence: TGTGCCAGCAGCTTAATCTCCGGGGACACTGAAGCTTTCTTT. Encoded protein: CASSLISGDTEAFF. Complete variable domain (other parts from reference TRBV11-1 and TRBJ1-1): EAEVAQSPRYKITEKSQAVAFWCDPISGHATLYWYRQILGQGPELLVQFQDESVVDDSQLPKDRFSAERLKGVDSTLKIQPAELGDSAMYLCASSLISGDTEAFFGQGTRLTVV.

The V call is TRBV7-2, the J call TRBJ2-2; no firm D call. The CDR3 runs 16 residues. V lost 0 bases and J lost 6, with 14 bases in between. Germline CDR1 is SGHTA and CDR2 is FQGNSA. The CDR3 DNA reads as TGTGCCAGCAGCTTAGCGGGCAGTCAGAGTGCCGGGGAGCTGTTTTTT. This translates into CASSLAGSQSAGELFF.

The chain couples TRBV18 to TRBJ1-2, with D uncertain. CDR3 length equals 12 residues. Germline V CDR1 and CDR2: KGHSH, LQKENI. The CDR3 bases are TGTGCTTCGCAATCGGATGGCTATGGCTACACCTTC. It codes for CASQSDGYGYTF.

The chain is built from TRBV28 and TRBJ2-1; TRBD1 agrees at 9 bases. V lost 4 bases, J lost 4 bases, and 8 bases stayed unmatched. The germline CDR1 and CDR2 sequences are MDHEN and SYDVKM. The length of the CDR3 is 16 residues. CDR3 residues: CASSSIGTGSYNEQFF. The CDR3 DNA reads as TGTGCCAGCAGTTCCATCGGGACAGGGTCGTACAATGAGCAGTTCTTC.

The chain combines TRBV11-1 with TRBJ2-1; 8 positions agree with TRBD1. V dropped 3 bases and J dropped 9; count of bases not matched to a gene: 7. Per the germline V gene, CDR1 is SGHAT and CDR2 is FQDESV (reference sequence). The length of the CDR3 is 14 residues. The CDR3 DNA reads as TGTGCCAGCAGCTTCTTCGACAGGGGTGGTGAGCAGTTCTTC. Encoded protein: CASSFFDRGGEQFF. Combining the CDR3 with reference TRBV11-1 and TRBJ2-1 gives the whole variable domain EAEVAQSPRYKITEKSQAVAFWCDPISGHATLYWYRQILGQGPELLVQFQDESVVDDSQLPKDRFSAERLKGVDSTLKIQPAELGDSAMYLCASSFFDRGGEQFFGPGTRLTVL.

J is TRBJ2-5 and V is TRBV2, with 7 bases that match TRBD2. The V segment lost 7 bases and the J segment 0 bases; nucleotides outside the gene matches: 8. From germline, CDR1 is SNHLY and CDR2 FYNNEI. There are 15 residues in the CDR3. The CDR3 bases are TGTGCCAGCATGGGGGGGACCTGGTACCAAGAGACCCAGTACTTC. It codes for CASMGGTWYQETQYF.

This chain uses TRBV29-1 with TRBJ2-7, with TRBD1 matching over 9 bases. Per the germline V gene, CDR1 is SQVTM and CDR2 is ANQGSEA. V shed 5 bases, J shed 7 bases, and the junction held 12 bases outside the gene matches. The CDR3 has 14 residues. CDR3 residues: CSVQRTGAGEEQYF. The CDR3, as DNA: TGCAGCGTTCAGAGGACAGGGGCGGGGGAGGAGCAGTACTTC.

This clone was recorded only once. This chain joins TRBV10-3 and TRBJ1-3; unclear D gene. The CDR3 is made up of 12 amino acids. V was clipped by 5 bases and J by 4 bases, with 6 bases between them. Germline lookup yields CDR1 ENHRY and CDR2 SYGVKD. The CDR3 is CAISPGGNTIYF. CDR3 in DNA: TGTGCCATCAGTCCCGGGGGAAACACCATATATTTT.

V is TRBV11-2 and J is TRBJ2-5, with TRBD1 identical over 7 bases. Germline lookup yields CDR1 SGHAT and CDR2 FQNNGV. J gave up 1 base and V 5 bases, and 10 bases lay outside the gene matches. The CDR3 runs 16 residues. The CDR3 nucleotides are TGTGCCAGCAGCCGGACGACAGGGCGAACCCAAGAGACCCAGTACTTC. As protein: CASSRTTGRTQETQYF.

This clone has just one count. The CDR3 reads CASSLPGRGAGELFF. The CDR3 DNA follows: TGTGCCAGCAGTTTACCGGGCCGGGGCGCCGGGGAGCTGTTTTTT. The chain has TRBV28 and TRBJ2-2, with D perhaps being TRBD1 or TRBD2 (5 bases each). CDR3 length equals 15 residues. V was pared by 2 bases and J by 6 bases, with 13 bases between. Germline-derived CDR1 and CDR2 are MDHEN and SYDVKM.

The genes are TRBV7-8 and TRBJ2-5, with 9 bases matching TRBD2. CDR3 size: 18 residues. V gave up 5 bases and J gave up 0 bases; unmatched junction bases: 13. Germline V gives CDR1 SGHVS, CDR2 FQNEAQ. The CDR3 spells CASSRGGGARNYQETQYF. DNA of the CDR3: TGTGCCAGCAGCCGAGGCGGGGGGGCCCGAAACTACCAAGAGACCCAGTACTTC.

The V call is TRBV5-4, the J call TRBJ2-2, with D possibly being TRBD1 or TRBD2 (7 bases each). V lost 4 bases to trimming and J lost 6 bases, with 19 bases between them. This CDR3 comprises 16 residues. CDR1 and CDR2 (germline): SGHNT, YYREEE (reference sequence). The CDR3, as DNA: TGTGCCAGCAGCCGTAGCTATCAGGGGGGGTCCGGGGAGCTGTTTTTT. Translating gives CASSRSYQGGSGELFF.

This clone was counted only a few times. The V and J genes are TRBV29-1 and TRBJ1-1; maybe TRBD1 (5 bases). V was cut by 7 bases and J by 6 bases, with 18 bases left in between. Per the germline V gene, CDR1 is SQVTM and CDR2 is ANQGSEA. The CDR3 extends over 13 amino acids. CDR3 sequence reads: CSAEGRVGPEAFF. CDR3 in DNA: TGCAGCGCTGAGGGGAGGGTAGGCCCTGAAGCTTTCTTT.